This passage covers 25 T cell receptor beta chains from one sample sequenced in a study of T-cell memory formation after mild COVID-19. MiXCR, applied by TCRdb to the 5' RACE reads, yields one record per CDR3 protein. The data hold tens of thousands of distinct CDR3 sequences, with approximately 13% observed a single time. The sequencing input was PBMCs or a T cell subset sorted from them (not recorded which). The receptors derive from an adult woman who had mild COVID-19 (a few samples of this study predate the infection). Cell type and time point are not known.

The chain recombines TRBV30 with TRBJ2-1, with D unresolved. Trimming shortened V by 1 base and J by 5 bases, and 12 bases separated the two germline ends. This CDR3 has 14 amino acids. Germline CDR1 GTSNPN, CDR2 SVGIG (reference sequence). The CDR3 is CAWSAQDWNNEQFF. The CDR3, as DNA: TGTGCCTGGAGTGCCCAAGACTGGAACAATGAGCAGTTCTTC.

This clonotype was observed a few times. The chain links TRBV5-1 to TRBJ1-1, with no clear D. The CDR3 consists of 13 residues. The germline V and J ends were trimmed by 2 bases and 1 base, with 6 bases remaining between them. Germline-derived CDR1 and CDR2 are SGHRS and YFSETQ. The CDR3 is CASSFGENTEAFF. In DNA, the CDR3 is TGCGCCAGCAGCTTTGGGGAGAACACTGAAGCTTTCTTT.

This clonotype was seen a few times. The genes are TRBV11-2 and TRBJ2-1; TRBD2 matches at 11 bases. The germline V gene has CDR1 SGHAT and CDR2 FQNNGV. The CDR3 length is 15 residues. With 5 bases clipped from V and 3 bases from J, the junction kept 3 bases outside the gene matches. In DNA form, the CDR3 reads TGTGCCAGCAGCGCACTAGCGGGAGTCTACAATGAGCAGTTCTTC. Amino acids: CASSALAGVYNEQFF.

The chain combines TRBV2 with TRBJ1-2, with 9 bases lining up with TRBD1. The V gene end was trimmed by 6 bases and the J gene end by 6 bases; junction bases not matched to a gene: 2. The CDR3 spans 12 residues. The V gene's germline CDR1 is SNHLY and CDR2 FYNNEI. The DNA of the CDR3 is TGTGCCAGCAGGGGACAGGGAGATGGCTACACCTTC. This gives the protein CASRGQGDGYTF.

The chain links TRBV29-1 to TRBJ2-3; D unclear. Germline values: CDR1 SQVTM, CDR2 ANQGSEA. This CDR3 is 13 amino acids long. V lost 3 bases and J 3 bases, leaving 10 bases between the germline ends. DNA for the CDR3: TGCAGCGTTGACAGGACCCTGACAGATACGCAGTATTTT. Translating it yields CSVDRTLTDTQYF.

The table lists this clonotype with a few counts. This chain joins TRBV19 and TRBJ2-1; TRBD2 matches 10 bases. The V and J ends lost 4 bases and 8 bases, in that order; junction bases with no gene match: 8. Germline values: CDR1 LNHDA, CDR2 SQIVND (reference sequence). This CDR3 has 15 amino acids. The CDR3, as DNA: TGTGCCAGTAGTAGCAAGCGGGAGGGTTATGATGAGCAGTTCTTC. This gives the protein CASSSKREGYDEQFF.

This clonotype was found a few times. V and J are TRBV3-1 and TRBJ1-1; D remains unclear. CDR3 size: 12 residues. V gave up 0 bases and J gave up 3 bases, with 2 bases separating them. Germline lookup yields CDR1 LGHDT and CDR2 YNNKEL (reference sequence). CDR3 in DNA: TGTGCCAGCAGCCAAGATTACACTGAAGCTTTCTTT. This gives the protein CASSQDYTEAFF.

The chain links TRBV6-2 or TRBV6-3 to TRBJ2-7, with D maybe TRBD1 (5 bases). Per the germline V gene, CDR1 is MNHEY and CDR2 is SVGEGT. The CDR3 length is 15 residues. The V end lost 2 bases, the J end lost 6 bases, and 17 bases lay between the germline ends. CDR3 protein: CASSYPDAGLSEQYF. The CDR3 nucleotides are TGTGCCAGCAGTTACCCGGACGCAGGGTTGAGCGAGCAGTACTTC.

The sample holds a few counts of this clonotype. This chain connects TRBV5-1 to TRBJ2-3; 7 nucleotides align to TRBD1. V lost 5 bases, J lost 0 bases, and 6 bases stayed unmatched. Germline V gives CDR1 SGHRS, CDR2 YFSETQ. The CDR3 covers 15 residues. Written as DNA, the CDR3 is TGCGCCAGCAGTTTTGGACAGGCTAGCACAGATACGCAGTATTTT. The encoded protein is CASSFGQASTDTQYF.

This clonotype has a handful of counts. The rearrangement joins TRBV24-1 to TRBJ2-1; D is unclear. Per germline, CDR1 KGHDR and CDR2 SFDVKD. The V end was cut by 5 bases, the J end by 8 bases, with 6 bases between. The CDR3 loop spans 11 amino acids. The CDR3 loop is CATSVKDEQFF. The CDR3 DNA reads TGTGCCACCAGTGTGAAAGATGAGCAGTTCTTC.

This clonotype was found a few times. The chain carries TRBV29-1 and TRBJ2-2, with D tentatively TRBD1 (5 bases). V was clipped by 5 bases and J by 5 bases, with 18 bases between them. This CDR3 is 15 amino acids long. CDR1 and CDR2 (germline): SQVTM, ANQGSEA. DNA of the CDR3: TGCAGCGTTTCTCAGGCAAGGGGCCTTACCGGGGAGCTGTTTTTT. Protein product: CSVSQARGLTGELFF.

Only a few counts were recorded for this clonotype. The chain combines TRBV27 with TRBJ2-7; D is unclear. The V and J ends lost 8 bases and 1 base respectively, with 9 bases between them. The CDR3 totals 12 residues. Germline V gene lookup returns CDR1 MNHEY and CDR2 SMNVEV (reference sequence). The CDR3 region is CASGVLSYEQYF. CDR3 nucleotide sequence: TGTGCCAGCGGGGTTTTGTCCTACGAGCAGTACTTC.

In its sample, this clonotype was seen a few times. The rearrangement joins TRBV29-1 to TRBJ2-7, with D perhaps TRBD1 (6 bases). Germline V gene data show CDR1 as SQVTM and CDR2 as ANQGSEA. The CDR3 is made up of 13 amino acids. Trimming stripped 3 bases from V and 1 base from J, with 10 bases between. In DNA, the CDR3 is TGCAGCGTTGAGTATACAGGGTCCTACGAGCAGTACTTC. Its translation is CSVEYTGSYEQYF.

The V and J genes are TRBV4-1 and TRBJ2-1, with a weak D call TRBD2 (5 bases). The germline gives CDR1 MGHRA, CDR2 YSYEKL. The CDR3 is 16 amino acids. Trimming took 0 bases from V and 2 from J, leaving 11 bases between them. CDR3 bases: TGCGCCAGCAGCCAAGATAGAGGGCGGCCCTACAATGAGCAGTTCTTC. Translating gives CASSQDRGRPYNEQFF.

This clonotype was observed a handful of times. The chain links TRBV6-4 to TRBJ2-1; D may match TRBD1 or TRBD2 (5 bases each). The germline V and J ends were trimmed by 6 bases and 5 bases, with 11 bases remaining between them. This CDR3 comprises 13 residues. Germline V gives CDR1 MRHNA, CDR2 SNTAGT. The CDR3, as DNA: TGTGCCAGCAGCCAGCCGGGACACAATGAGCAGTTCTTC. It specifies CASSQPGHNEQFF.

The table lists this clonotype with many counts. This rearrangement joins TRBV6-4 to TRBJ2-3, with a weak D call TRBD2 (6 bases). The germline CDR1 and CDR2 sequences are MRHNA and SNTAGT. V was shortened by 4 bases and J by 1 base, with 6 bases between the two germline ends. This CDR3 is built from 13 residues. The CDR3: CASSAGGTDTQYF. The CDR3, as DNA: TGTGCCAGCAGTGCGGGAGGCACAGATACGCAGTATTTT.

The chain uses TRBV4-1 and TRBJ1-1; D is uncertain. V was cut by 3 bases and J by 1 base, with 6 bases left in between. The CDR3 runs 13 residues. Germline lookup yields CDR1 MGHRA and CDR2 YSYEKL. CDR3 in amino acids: CASSQLGNTEAFF. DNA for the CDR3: TGCGCCAGCAGCCAGTTAGGGAACACTGAAGCTTTCTTT.

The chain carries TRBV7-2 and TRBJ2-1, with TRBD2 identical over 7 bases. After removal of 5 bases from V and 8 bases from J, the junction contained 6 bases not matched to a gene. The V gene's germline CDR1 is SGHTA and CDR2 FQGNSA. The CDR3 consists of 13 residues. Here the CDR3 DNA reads TGTGCCAGCAGCCCTGGGAGCGGGGATGAGCAGTTCTTC. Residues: CASSPGSGDEQFF.

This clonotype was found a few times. The CDR3 DNA is TGTGCCACCAGTGACCATTACGAGCAGTACTTC. It is translated as CATSDHYEQYF. The V and J genes are TRBV24-1 and TRBJ2-7; D gene unclear. The CDR3 runs 11 residues. Trimming stripped 4 bases from V and 4 bases from J, with 4 bases between. The germline CDR1 and CDR2 sequences are KGHDR and SFDVKD.

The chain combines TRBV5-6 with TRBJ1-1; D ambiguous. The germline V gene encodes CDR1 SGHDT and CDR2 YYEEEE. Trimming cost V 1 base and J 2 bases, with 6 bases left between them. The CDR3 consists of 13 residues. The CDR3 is CASSLKGNTEAFF. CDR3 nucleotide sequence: TGTGCCAGCAGCTTGAAGGGTAACACTGAAGCTTTCTTT.

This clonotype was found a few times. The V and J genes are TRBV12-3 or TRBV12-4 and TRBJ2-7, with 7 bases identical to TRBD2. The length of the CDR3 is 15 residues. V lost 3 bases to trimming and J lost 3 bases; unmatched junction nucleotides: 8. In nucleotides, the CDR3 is TGTGCCAGCAGTTTGGATCCCACGGGAGGCTACGAGCAGTACTTC. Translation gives CASSLDPTGGYEQYF.

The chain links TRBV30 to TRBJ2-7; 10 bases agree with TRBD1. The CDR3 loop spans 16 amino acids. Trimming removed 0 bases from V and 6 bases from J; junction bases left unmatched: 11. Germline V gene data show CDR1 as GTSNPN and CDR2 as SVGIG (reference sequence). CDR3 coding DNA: TGTGCCTGGAGTGTTGCCGGGACAGGGGTCTGGGCCGAGCAGTACTTC. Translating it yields CAWSVAGTGVWAEQYF.

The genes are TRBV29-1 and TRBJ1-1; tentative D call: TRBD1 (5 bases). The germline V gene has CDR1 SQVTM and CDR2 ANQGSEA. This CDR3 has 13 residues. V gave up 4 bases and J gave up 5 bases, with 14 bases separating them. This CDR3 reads CSVGGDGGTEAFF. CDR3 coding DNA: TGCAGCGTTGGAGGGGACGGGGGAACTGAAGCTTTCTTT.

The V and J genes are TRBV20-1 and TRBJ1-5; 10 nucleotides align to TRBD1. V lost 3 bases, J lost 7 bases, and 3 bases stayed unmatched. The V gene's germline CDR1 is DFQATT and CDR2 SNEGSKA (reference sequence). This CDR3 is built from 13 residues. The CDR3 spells CSARGQGSQPQHF. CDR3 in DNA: TGCAGTGCTAGGGGACAGGGGTCACAGCCCCAGCATTTT.

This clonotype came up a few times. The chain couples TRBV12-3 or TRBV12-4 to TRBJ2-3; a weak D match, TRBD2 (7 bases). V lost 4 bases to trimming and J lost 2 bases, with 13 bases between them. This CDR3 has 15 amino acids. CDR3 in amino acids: CASSYRGANTDTQYF. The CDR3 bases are TGTGCCAGCAGTTACCGGGGGGCCAACACAGATACGCAGTATTTT.